These T cell receptor beta chains were read from a single sample in a study of blood T cells in healthy people across ages. One entry per CDR3 protein, called by TCRdb with MiXCR from the 5' RACE reads. The table has about 720,000 distinct CDR3 sequences, about a fifth seen once. The sample was blood. These receptors came from a man in his 70s in good health. Both conserved end residues are part of each CDR3. Fields, in order: V gene, J gene, CDR3 length, D gene, clone size, CDR3 DNA, CDR3 protein. The D gene is left open where the match is weak. Expanded clones get a size class; other rows say once, few or many, or leave the size out.

TRBV7-2	TRBJ2-3	14	TRBD2	-	TGTGCCAGCAGCTTAACTAGCGGGGGGGCCGCGCAGTATTTT	CASSLTSGGAAQYF
TRBV12-3/TRBV12-4	TRBJ2-7	14	-	-	TGTGCCAGCAGTTTGGGCCAGTACTCCTACGAGCAGTACTTC	CASSLGQYSYEQYF
TRBV28	TRBJ1-1	14	TRBD1	few	TGTGCCAGCACCAGGACAGGGTTCGGGACTGAAGCTTTCTTT	CASTRTGFGTEAFF
TRBV5-1	TRBJ1-2	14	-	-	TGCGCCAGCACTACAGCAAGTGAGAACTATGGCTACACCTTC	CASTTASENYGYTF
TRBV7-9	TRBJ2-7	15	-	few	TGTGCCAGCAGCTTAGTAGGTCTCAGCTCCTACGAGCAGTACTTC	CASSLVGLSSYEQYF
TRBV6-5	TRBJ2-5	14	-	few	TGTGCCAGCCGCGGACGGCTGTTTGGGGAGACCCAGTACTTC	CASRGRLFGETQYF
TRBV7-2	TRBJ2-7	14	-	few	TGTGCCAGCAGCTCCTTGGGCTGGGGGGACGAGCAGTACTTC	CASSSLGWGDEQYF
TRBV7-2	TRBJ2-2	15	-	few	TGTGCCAGCAATGGCCAGGGGGGGAACACCGGGGAGCTGTTTTTT	CASNGQGGNTGELFF
TRBV20-1	TRBJ1-4	12	-	many	TGCAGTGCTATCGTGGGTAATGAAAAACTGTTTTTT	CSAIVGNEKLFF
TRBV21-1	TRBJ1-5	13	-	-	TGTGCCAGCCCGACAGGGGCCAATCAGCCCCAGCATTTT	CASPTGANQPQHF
TRBV3-1	TRBJ2-5	17	TRBD2	few	TGTGCCAGCAGCCAAGTCGGTGGCCTAGCGGGAGGAGAGACCCAGTACTTC	CASSQVGGLAGGETQYF
TRBV18	TRBJ2-1	14	-	few	TGTGCCAGCTCACCACCCGGGGGATCGGATGAGCAGTTCTTC	CASSPPGGSDEQFF
TRBV7-9	TRBJ1-2	16	-	-	TGTGCCAGCAGCCCCCGTGTGGCTAAAGACATCTATGGCTACACCTTC	CASSPRVAKDIYGYTF
TRBV9	TRBJ2-5	15	-	-	TGTGCCAGCAGCTCGCCCGGGACCACCCAGGAGACCCAGTACTTC	CASSSPGTTQETQYF
TRBV9	TRBJ1-6	15	-	-	TGTGCCAGCCCAGATACGTACAGGTTCGGGTCACCCCTCCACTTT	CASPDTYRFGSPLHF
TRBV24-1	TRBJ2-1	20	-	few	TGTGCCACCAACAGGGGACCGGGACGGATGACTAGGGGCTTCTACAATGAGCAGTTCTTC	CATNRGPGRMTRGFYNEQFF
TRBV10-3	TRBJ2-5	14	-	-	TGTGCCATCAGTCCAATCAGGGACCCAGAGACCCAGTACTTC	CAISPIRDPETQYF
TRBV6-5	TRBJ2-3	15	TRBD2	-	TGTGCCAGCAGTTACCGGGCGGGAGGACGGGATACGCAGTATTTT	CASSYRAGGRDTQYF
TRBV12-3/TRBV12-4	TRBJ1-4	14	-	few	TGTGCCAGCAGTCGACAGAACTCCAATGAAAAACTGTTTTTT	CASSRQNSNEKLFF
TRBV7-9	TRBJ1-1	17	-	few	TGTGCCAGCAGCTCCCTCCGGGTCATGGGTACGAACACTGAAGCTTTCTTT	CASSSLRVMGTNTEAFF
TRBV6-6	TRBJ2-7	13	-	-	TGTGCCAGCAGTTACTTAAACTCCTACGAGCAGTACTTC	CASSYLNSYEQYF
TRBV7-8	TRBJ2-3	15	-	-	TGTGCCAGCAGCCTGGACAGTAAGTCGACAGATACGCAGTATTTT	CASSLDSKSTDTQYF
TRBV12-3/TRBV12-4	TRBJ2-5	17	TRBD2	-	TGTGCCAGCAGTCCCTTTGGCGGGGGGGCCGGCGCGGAGACCCAGTACTTC	CASSPFGGGAGAETQYF
TRBV3-1	TRBJ2-5	17	-	-	TGTGCCAGCAGCCATTATAGTTGGGGGGCCTTTGTAGAGACCCAGTACTTC	CASSHYSWGAFVETQYF
TRBV7-2	TRBJ2-3	15	TRBD2	-	TGTGCCAGCAGCCCTAGCGGGAGAGACGGAGATACGCAGTATTTT	CASSPSGRDGDTQYF
TRBV6-2/TRBV6-3	TRBJ1-6	15	TRBD1	few	TGTGCCAGCAGTGACCCCGTAGGGGGCGATTCACCCCTCCACTTT	CASSDPVGGDSPLHF
TRBV18	TRBJ2-5	13	-	-	TGTGCCAGCTCATCTCGGGACCGGGAAAATCGGTTCTTC	CASSSRDRENRFF
TRBV7-2	TRBJ1-4	15	-	many	TGTGCCAGCAGCCCAAGTCCGGGGAATAATGAAAAACTGTTTTTT	CASSPSPGNNEKLFF
TRBV13	TRBJ2-3	13	-	-	TGTGCCAGCAGCTTTCAGGGGAGAGATACGCAGTATTTT	CASSFQGRDTQYF
TRBV7-9	TRBJ1-2	15	TRBD1	-	TGTGCCAGCAGCCTCCCGGGACAGGAGTCCAATGGCTACACCTTC	CASSLPGQESNGYTF
TRBV7-2	TRBJ2-7	12	-	few	TGTGCCAGCAGGGGTTTGGGTTACGAGCAGTACTTC	CASRGLGYEQYF
TRBV12-5	TRBJ2-5	13	-	few	TGTGCTAGTGGTTTGTTGGGAGGAGAGACCCAGTACTTC	CASGLLGGETQYF
TRBV6-5	TRBJ2-1	18	TRBD2	-	TGTGCCAGCAGTTACACCCAACTAGCGGGGGGACAAAACAATGAGCAGTTCTTC	CASSYTQLAGGQNNEQFF
TRBV5-5	TRBJ2-3	15	-	few	TGTGCCAGCAGCTCTGGGACGTTTAGCACAGATACGCAGTATTTT	CASSSGTFSTDTQYF
TRBV24-1	TRBJ2-1	12	-	-	TGTGCCACCAGTGAGTGGGAGAATGAGCAGTTCTTC	CATSEWENEQFF
TRBV11-2	TRBJ1-4	17	TRBD1	-	TGTGCCAGCAGCTCAGGACAGGGGATTTACCTGAATGAAAAACTGTTTTTT	CASSSGQGIYLNEKLFF
TRBV7-9	TRBJ1-4	15	-	-	TGTGCCAGCGAAAACGGGCCCGCCGGGGTTGAGGAACTGTTTTTT	CASENGPAGVEELFF
TRBV11-2	TRBJ2-7	15	-	-	TGTGCCAGCAGCTCAACCGATCGCCCCGGGTACGAGCAGTACTTC	CASSSTDRPGYEQYF
TRBV6-6	TRBJ2-5	13	-	few	TGTGCCAGCAGAGAGCGTCCCCAAGAGACCCAGTACTTC	CASRERPQETQYF